These 32 T cell receptor beta chains were all obtained from the same sample, sequenced in a study of siplizumab effects on memory and regulatory T cells. The data were produced by immunoSEQ multiplex PCR, yet TCRdb's version contains in-frame clones alone and is incomplete. The sample holds 100,000 or so clones, approximately 94% seen once. The sequencing input was non-Treg CD4+ T cells sorted from blood. The receptor set was obtained from a human donor in good health.

The chain employs TRBV7-9 and TRBJ2-7; tentative D call: TRBD2 (7 bases). The CDR3 covers 14 residues. The germline V and J ends were trimmed by 3 bases and 2 bases, with 11 bases remaining between them. Germline lookup yields CDR1 SEHNR and CDR2 FQNEAQ (reference sequence). CDR3 DNA sequence: TGTGCCAGCAGCTTGGGAGGGGGGACCTACGAGCAGTACTTC. This codes for CASSLGGGTYEQYF. The entire variable domain, with the rest obtained from reference TRBV7-9 and TRBJ2-7, is as follows: DTGVSQNPRHKITKRGQNVTFRCDPISEHNRLYWYRQTLGQGPEFLTYFQNEAQLEKSRLLSDRFSAERPKGSFSTLEIQRTEQGDSAMYLCASSLGGGTYEQYFGPGTRLTVT.

This chain joins TRBV7-6 and TRBJ1-2; D is possibly TRBD1 (5 bases). This CDR3 contains 13 residues. With 1 base removed from V and 8 bases from J, the gap between germline ends came to 11 bases. Germline V gene lookup returns CDR1 SGHVS and CDR2 FNYEAQ. Here the CDR3 DNA reads TGTGCCAGCAGCTTAGAGCGGGGGAGCGGCTACACCTTC. Translating gives CASSLERGSGYTF.

The chain links TRBV19 to TRBJ2-7; 12 bases line up with TRBD2. The V gene's germline CDR1 is LNHDA and CDR2 SQIVND (reference sequence). This CDR3 region has 16 residues. V lost 3 bases and J lost 3; bases outside the gene matches: 6. The CDR3 sequence is CASSMDLAGGLYEQYF. DNA for the CDR3: TGTGCCAGTAGTATGGACCTAGCGGGAGGGCTCTACGAGCAGTACTTC.

The V gene is TRBV28, the J gene TRBJ1-5; 10 bases align to TRBD1. Germline V lookup: CDR1 MDHEN, CDR2 SYDVKM. This CDR3 spans 14 amino acids. With V trimmed by 6 bases and J by 5 bases, 4 bases remained unmatched. The CDR3 spells CASRETGGYQPQHF. The CDR3 DNA reads as TGTGCCAGCAGAGAGACAGGGGGCTATCAGCCCCAGCATTTT.

The CDR3 region has the DNA TGTGCCAGCGGATCCATCCAAGAGACCCAGTACTTC. Its translation: CASGSIQETQYF. The chain links TRBV2 to TRBJ2-5, with unresolved D. This CDR3 comprises 12 residues. Per the germline V gene, CDR1 is SNHLY and CDR2 is FYNNEI. V lost 8 bases and J lost 1, with 8 bases in between.

This sequence joins TRBV29-1 and TRBJ1-1, with 8 bases matching TRBD1. Germline lookup yields CDR1 SQVTM and CDR2 ANQGSEA. Germline trimming cut 5 bases from V and 7 bases from J; bases unmatched to any gene: 9. The CDR3 covers 13 residues. Written as DNA, the CDR3 is TGCAGCGTTAAACCTCAGGGGGCTGGTGAAGCTTTCTTT. This sequence encodes CSVKPQGAGEAFF. The whole variable domain, filled in from reference TRBV29-1 and TRBJ1-1, reads SAVISQKPSRDICQRGTSLTIQCQVDSQVTMMFWYRQQPGQSLTLIATANQGSEATYESGFVIDKFPISRPNLTFSTLTVSNMSPEDSSIYLCSVKPQGAGEAFFGQGTRLTVV.

The rearrangement uses TRBV6-1 and TRBJ2-7, with 10 nucleotides matching TRBD2. Trimming at V came to 4 bases and at J to 3 bases, leaving 9 bases not matched to a gene. Germline V gene sequence: CDR1 MNHNS, CDR2 SASEGT. The length of the CDR3 is 16 residues. The CDR3 nucleotides read TGTGCCAGCAGTGGCATATGGACTAGCGGAGACTACGAGCAGTACTTC. It specifies CASSGIWTSGDYEQYF.

This rearrangement joins TRBV9 to TRBJ2-1; 8 bases line up with TRBD1. Germline trimming cut 3 bases from V and 3 bases from J; bases unmatched to any gene: 5. The CDR3 covers 15 residues. Per germline, CDR1 SGDLS and CDR2 YYNGEE. CDR3 sequence reads: CASSASGQDYNEQFF. The CDR3 DNA is TGTGCCAGCAGCGCATCGGGACAGGACTACAATGAGCAGTTCTTC.

J is TRBJ2-3 and V is TRBV27, with D unresolved. Trimming removed 7 bases at V and 1 base at J, with 9 bases between. The CDR3 runs 13 residues. Germline assignment: CDR1 MNHEY and CDR2 SMNVEV (reference sequence). The CDR3 here is CASTTLRTDTQYF. CDR3 in DNA: TGTGCCAGCACGACCCTTCGCACAGATACGCAGTATTTT.

The V and J genes are TRBV20-1 and TRBJ2-7; D remains ambiguous. This CDR3 is 10 amino acids long. Germline V gives CDR1 DFQATT, CDR2 SNEGSKA (reference sequence). Trimming left V 6 bases short and J 3 bases short, with 6 bases between. CDR3 sequence reads: CSASFYEQYF. CDR3 DNA sequence: TGCAGTGCAAGCTTCTACGAGCAGTACTTC.

The chain employs TRBV9 and TRBJ2-7; D is possibly TRBD1 (5 bases). The germline V and J ends were trimmed by 0 bases and 5 bases, with 15 bases remaining between them. Germline CDR1 SGDLS, CDR2 YYNGEE. This CDR3 region has 15 residues. The CDR3 DNA reads TGTGCCAGCAGCGTAGATGGTGGGGCGCTGAACGAGCAGTACTTC. This translates into CASSVDGGALNEQYF.

V usage is TRBV29-1 and J usage is TRBJ2-2, with D possibly called TRBD1 or TRBD2 (6 bases each). V lost 6 bases to trimming and J lost 1 base, with 15 bases between them. The CDR3 has 15 amino acids. CDR1 SQVTM and CDR2 ANQGSEA come from the germline V gene. CDR3 in amino acids: CSVGAGQKNTGELFF. As DNA, the CDR3 is TGCAGCGTGGGCGCGGGACAAAAGAACACCGGGGAGCTGTTTTTT.

The chain is built from TRBV9 and TRBJ1-2, with a possible D match to TRBD1 (6 bases). This CDR3 contains 13 residues. The ends were cut back, 0 bases at V and 9 bases at J, with 12 bases in the middle. Germline V gene lookup returns CDR1 SGDLS and CDR2 YYNGEE. CDR3 in DNA: TGTGCCAGCAGCGTAGACAGGGAGGGAAGCTACACCTTC. Translation: CASSVDREGSYTF. The full variable domain, in which reference TRBV9 and TRBJ1-2 provide the parts outside the CDR3, is DSGVTQTPKHLITATGQRVTLRCSPRSGDLSVYWYQQSLDQGLQFLIQYYNGEERAKGNILERFSAQQFPDLHSELNLSSLELGDSALYFCASSVDREGSYTFGSGTRLTVV.

V gene TRBV18 combines with J gene TRBJ2-7; 10 positions agree with TRBD2. Germline CDR1 reads KGHSH; CDR2 reads LQKENI. CDR3 size: 16 residues. J lost 6 bases, V lost 0 bases, and 8 bases had no gene match. Here the CDR3 DNA reads TGTGCCAGCTCACCACCGTCTAGCGGGAGAAGGAGCGAGCAGTACTTC. As protein: CASSPPSSGRRSEQYF.

On this clone itself: At one end the junction does not follow the germline gene, possibly because of a read error. The V call is TRBV7-7, the J call TRBJ1-3; TRBD1 matches at 8 bases. The CDR3 loop spans 14 amino acids. Germline V gene data show CDR1 as SSHAT and CDR2 as FNYEAQ (reference sequence). The CDR3, as DNA: TGTGCTAGCAGTAAGGACAGGGCTGGAAACACCATATATTTT. This sequence encodes CASSKDRAGNTIYF.

The chain has TRBV19 and TRBJ2-2; tentatively, D is TRBD1 (5 bases). CDR1 and CDR2 from the germline V gene are LNHDA and SQIVND (reference sequence). With 6 bases removed from V and 6 bases from J, the gap between germline ends came to 20 bases. The CDR3 length is 16 residues. CDR3 region: CASRMPLGPGPGELFF. The CDR3 DNA sequence: TGTGCCAGTAGGATGCCCCTGGGGCCCGGTCCCGGGGAGCTGTTTTTT.

This chain joins TRBV7-2 and TRBJ2-1; D possibly corresponds to TRBD1 (7 bases). Germline CDR1 reads SGHTA; CDR2 reads FQGNSA. The CDR3 is 17 residues long. V gave up 5 bases and J gave up 2 bases, with 19 bases separating them. In DNA form, the CDR3 reads TGTGCCAGCAGCGCAGGAGGGGGCGGACGAGCCTACAATGAGCAGTTCTTC. This translates into CASSAGGGGRAYNEQFF. Filled out from reference TRBV7-2 and TRBJ2-1, the complete variable domain reads GAGVSQSPSNKVTEKGKDVELRCDPISGHTALYWYRQSLGQGLEFLIYFQGNSAPDKSGLPSDRFSAERTGGSVSTLTIQRTQQEDSAVYLCASSAGGGGRAYNEQFFGPGTRLTVL.

The chain has TRBV19 and TRBJ1-4; 7 bases are shared with TRBD1. Germline-derived CDR1 and CDR2 are LNHDA and SQIVND (reference sequence). This CDR3 spans 13 amino acids. V was clipped by 6 bases and J by 7 bases; unmatched bases: 5. The CDR3 nucleotides read TGTGCCAGTAGGAACCAGGGGGGTGAAAAACTGTTTTTT. The encoded protein is CASRNQGGEKLFF.

This chain joins TRBV15 and TRBJ2-7; D is unresolved. CDR3 length: 14 amino acids. Trimming took 5 bases from V and 11 from J, leaving 22 bases between them. Looked up from germline, CDR1 is LNHNV and CDR2 is YYDKDF (reference sequence). The CDR3 DNA reads TGTGCCACCAGCCCCCCTTGGGGTACCGATTCGAAGTACTTC. Amino acid sequence: CATSPPWGTDSKYF.

A single count supports this clone. The chain carries TRBV4-1 and TRBJ2-5, with D possibly matching TRBD2 (5 bases). Trimming took off 4 bases at V and 2 bases at J, with 14 bases between the two ends. CDR1 MGHRA and CDR2 YSYEKL come from the germline V gene. This CDR3 contains 15 residues. This chain's CDR3 is CASSRASGLQETQYF. CDR3 bases: TGCGCCAGCAGCCGGGCGAGCGGTCTGCAAGAGACCCAGTACTTC.

The CDR3 nucleotides read TGCGCCAGCAGCTTGGCCTTGGTGTCTGGGGGCGCGGAAGAAAAACTGTTTTTT. Amino acids: CASSLALVSGGAEEKLFF. The chain has TRBV5-1 and TRBJ1-4; tentative D call: TRBD1 (6 bases). Deletions cut 0 bases from V and 8 bases from J, with 23 bases between. Germline V gene lookup returns CDR1 SGHRS and CDR2 YFSETQ. This CDR3 region has 18 residues.

The V call is TRBV19, the J call TRBJ1-4; D is unclear. This CDR3 spans 13 amino acids. Germline CDR1 is LNHDA and CDR2 is SQIVND (reference sequence). The V end was cut by 2 bases, the J end by 6 bases, with 7 bases between. CDR3 amino acids: CASSIKFDEKLFF. The CDR3 coding sequence is TGTGCCAGTAGTATAAAGTTCGATGAAAAACTGTTTTTT.

This clone was detected only a few times. DNA for the CDR3: TGTGCCAGCAGCTTAGTCTGGGCTAGCGGGCACTACGAGCAGTACTTC. Its protein product is CASSLVWASGHYEQYF. The chain combines TRBV7-9 with TRBJ2-7; 8 bases fit TRBD2. V was pared by 1 base and J by 3 bases, with 8 bases of the junction left unmatched. CDR3 length: 16 residues. Germline CDR1 SEHNR, CDR2 FQNEAQ (reference sequence).

The V call is TRBV7-2, the J call TRBJ2-1, with D tentatively TRBD1 (5 bases). Germline V gene data show CDR1 as SGHTA and CDR2 as FQGNSA. Trimming removed 2 bases at V and 6 bases at J, with 11 bases between. The CDR3 runs 14 residues. CDR3 nucleotides: TGTGCCAGCAGCTTAAATGCAGGGCGCAATGAGCAGTTCTTC. This sequence encodes CASSLNAGRNEQFF.

The sample holds one count of this clone. The chain uses TRBV5-1 and TRBJ2-7; D not resolved. This CDR3 region has 13 residues. Per germline, CDR1 SGHRS and CDR2 YFSETQ. Trimming took off 2 bases at V and 3 bases at J, with 9 bases between the two ends. CDR3 bases: TGCGCCAGCAGCTTCCCTGGTATCTACGAGCAGTACTTC. Amino acid sequence: CASSFPGIYEQYF.

The chain joins TRBV7-8 to TRBJ2-3; a possible D gene is TRBD2 (6 bases). Germline CDR1 is SGHVS and CDR2 is FQNEAQ. The CDR3 consists of 15 residues. Trimming cost V 2 bases and J 0 bases, with 9 bases left between them. CDR3 protein: CASSLMGLSTDTQYF. CDR3 DNA sequence: TGTGCCAGCAGCTTAATGGGACTCAGCACAGATACGCAGTATTTT.

The gene calls are TRBV30 and TRBJ1-2, with D tentatively TRBD1 (5 bases). Germline-derived CDR1 and CDR2 are GTSNPN and SVGIG (reference sequence). V gave up 8 bases and J gave up 1 base, with 14 bases separating them. The CDR3 is 13 residues long. Written as DNA, the CDR3 is TGTGCCCAGGGAAACCGGCTTAACTATGGCTACACCTTC. This translates into CAQGNRLNYGYTF.

This clone turned up a few times. The chain is built from TRBV19 and TRBJ2-2; D may correspond to TRBD1 or TRBD2 (5 bases each). Trimming shortened V by 5 bases and J by 2 bases, and 9 bases separated the two germline ends. CDR3 length: 14 residues. In germline, CDR1 is LNHDA, CDR2 SQIVND (reference sequence). CDR3: CASSPGPNTGELFF. The CDR3, as DNA: TGTGCCAGTAGTCCGGGACCCAACACCGGGGAGCTGTTTTTT.

The V and J genes are TRBV2 and TRBJ2-2; D is perhaps TRBD2 (6 bases). CDR1 SNHLY and CDR2 FYNNEI come from the germline V gene. The V gene lost 7 bases and the J gene lost 2 bases, with 11 bases spanning the gap. CDR3 size: 14 residues. The CDR3 protein is CASNGLLNTGELFF. The CDR3 DNA is TGTGCCAGCAACGGACTACTAAACACCGGGGAGCTGTTTTTT.

The table lists this clone with a count of one. This chain connects TRBV19 to TRBJ1-1; D uncertain. CDR1 and CDR2 (germline): LNHDA, SQIVND (reference sequence). Trimming cost V 8 bases and J 1 base, with 14 bases left between them. This CDR3 region has 14 residues. CDR3 loop: CASCPTFRNTEAFF. CDR3 nucleotides: TGTGCCAGTTGTCCGACGTTCCGGAACACTGAAGCTTTCTTT.

J is TRBJ1-1 and V is TRBV29-1; unclear D gene. V dropped 4 bases and J dropped 7 bases, with 13 bases sitting between them. Germline assignment: CDR1 SQVTM and CDR2 ANQGSEA. The CDR3 covers 12 residues. CDR3 sequence reads: CSVAGLIGEAFF. The CDR3 nucleotides read TGCAGCGTTGCGGGGTTGATTGGTGAAGCTTTCTTT.

The V call is TRBV7-9, the J call TRBJ1-5; 8 bases match TRBD1. Germline V gene sequence: CDR1 SEHNR, CDR2 FQNEAQ (reference sequence). This CDR3 contains 15 residues. V was clipped by 4 bases and J by 3 bases; unmatched bases: 5. The CDR3 sequence is CASSSGQGTNQPQHF. The CDR3 DNA reads TGTGCCAGCAGCTCCGGACAGGGCACCAATCAGCCCCAGCATTTT. Complete variable domain (other parts from reference TRBV7-9 and TRBJ1-5): DTGVSQNPRHKITKRGQNVTFRCDPISEHNRLYWYRQTLGQGPEFLTYFQNEAQLEKSRLLSDRFSAERPKGSFSTLEIQRTEQGDSAMYLCASSSGQGTNQPQHFGDGTRLSIL.